The 19 T cell receptor beta chains below all came from one sample that was sequenced in a study of early T cells in non-severe SARS-CoV-2 infection. TCRdb analysed the 5' RACE reads with MiXCR anew, one entry per CDR3 protein. The profile shows roughly 110,000 distinct CDR3 sequences, roughly 11% of them singletons. Sequencing was carried out using whole blood. Receptors were obtained from an adult who was a healthcare worker with PCR-confirmed SARS-CoV-2 infection or an uninfected control (not recorded which).

The genes are TRBV9 and TRBJ2-7, with D tentatively TRBD2 (6 bases). The CDR3 sequence is 15 residues long. Germline V gene data show CDR1 as SGDLS and CDR2 as YYNGEE. V shed 0 bases and J shed 3 bases, with 13 bases lying between them. In nucleotides, the CDR3 is TGTGCCAGCAGCGTAGGGACGGGGGAAATCTACGAGCAGTACTTC. Encoded protein: CASSVGTGEIYEQYF.

In its sample, this clonotype was seen many times. The V gene is TRBV29-1, the J gene TRBJ1-2, with 7 bases lining up with TRBD1. V lost 0 bases, J lost 5 bases, and 6 bases stayed unmatched. Germline V lookup: CDR1 SQVTM, CDR2 ANQGSEA. The CDR3 consists of 14 residues. CDR3 nucleotides: TGCAGCGTTGAAGAGGGACAGAGGGTGTATGGCTACACCTTC. Its translation is CSVEEGQRVYGYTF.

This clonotype was counted between two and nine times. The rearrangement links TRBV9 to TRBJ2-1; 12 bases line up with TRBD2. Germline trimming cut 2 bases from V and 5 bases from J; bases unmatched to any gene: 5. CDR1 SGDLS and CDR2 YYNGEE come from the germline V gene. CDR3 length: 16 amino acids. In nucleotides, the CDR3 is TGTGCCAGCAGCGTGACCGGACTAGCGGGACACAATGAGCAGTTCTTC. This codes for CASSVTGLAGHNEQFF. The whole variable domain, remainder taken from reference TRBV9 and TRBJ2-1, is DSGVTQTPKHLITATGQRVTLRCSPRSGDLSVYWYQQSLDQGLQFLIQYYNGEERAKGNILERFSAQQFPDLHSELNLSSLELGDSALYFCASSVTGLAGHNEQFFGPGTRLTVL.

The table lists this clonotype with a few counts. The genes are TRBV7-9 and TRBJ1-4, with unresolved D. The CDR3 is 15 amino acids. Germline V gives CDR1 SEHNR, CDR2 FQNEAQ (reference sequence). V was trimmed by 1 base and J by 7 bases, leaving 13 bases between them. DNA of the CDR3: TGTGCCAGCAGCTTAGATGGACTGAATAGTGAAAAACTGTTTTTT. It specifies CASSLDGLNSEKLFF.

This clonotype showed up many times. The chain links TRBV10-3 to TRBJ1-6; D possibly corresponds to TRBD1 (5 bases). V lost 10 bases, J lost 0 bases, and 13 bases lay in between. Germline V gene sequence: CDR1 ENHRY, CDR2 SYGVKD. This CDR3 is 15 amino acids long. The DNA for the CDR3 is TGTGCCACCCGATGGGGGAGCTCCTATAATTCACCCCTCCACTTT. This codes for CATRWGSSYNSPLHF.

The gene calls are TRBV18 and TRBJ2-2; D remains unclear. Trimming pared 6 bases from V and 3 bases from J, leaving 11 bases between. The CDR3 sequence is 14 residues long. Germline assignment: CDR1 KGHSH and CDR2 LQKENI. Written as DNA, the CDR3 is TGTGCCAGCTCGCGGTCGGGTGACACCGGGGAGCTGTTTTTT. It yields the protein CASSRSGDTGELFF.

This clonotype was recorded at least ten times. The rearrangement links TRBV29-1 to TRBJ2-1; 9 nucleotides line up with TRBD2. Losses at the gene ends were 4 bases for V and 2 bases for J; bases not matched to a gene: 3. From germline, CDR1 is SQVTM and CDR2 ANQGSEA. This CDR3 contains 14 residues. CDR3 loop: CSVALAGAYNEQFF. The CDR3 DNA sequence: TGCAGCGTTGCTTTAGCGGGGGCCTACAATGAGCAGTTCTTC.

This clonotype has more than one count but fewer than ten. V is TRBV7-3 and J is TRBJ2-2, with D uncertain. The CDR3 is 13 residues long. The V end was cut by 4 bases, the J end by 7 bases, with 10 bases between. Germline V CDR1 and CDR2: SGHTA, FQGTGA. The CDR3 sequence: CASSSARGGELFF. The CDR3 nucleotides are TGTGCCAGCAGCTCCGCCCGAGGCGGGGAGCTGTTTTTT. The full variable domain, completed using reference TRBV7-3 and TRBJ2-2, is GAGVSQTPSNKVTEKGKYVELRCDPISGHTALYWYRQSLGQGPEFLIYFQGTGAADDSGLPNDRFFAVRPEGSVSTLKIQRTERGDSAVYLCASSSARGGELFFGEGSRLTVL.

Notes on this clonotype: A clone one base away is much larger, so this may be a read error. The chain couples TRBV25-1 to TRBJ1-4; D gene uncertain. With 3 bases removed from V and 3 bases from J, the gap between germline ends came to 5 bases. The CDR3 length is 13 residues. The germline V gene encodes CDR1 MGHDK and CDR2 SYGVNS. CDR3 DNA sequence: TGTGCCAGCAGTGAGGGCTCTAATGAAAAACTGTTTTTT. Translating it yields CASSEGSNEKLFF.

This clonotype was recorded many times. The genes are TRBV13 and TRBJ1-1; a possible D gene is TRBD1 (5 bases). The CDR3 totals 11 residues. Trimming pared 4 bases from V and 7 bases from J, leaving 7 bases between. Germline V gene lookup returns CDR1 PRHDT and CDR2 FYEKMQ (reference sequence). The CDR3 DNA is TGTGCCAGCAGCTGGGGGATTGAAGCTTTCTTT. Amino acids: CASSWGIEAFF.

This clonotype was recorded a few times. The rearrangement uses TRBV3-1 and TRBJ2-2; TRBD2 is a possible D gene (7 bases). The CDR3 covers 15 residues. The V and J ends lost 5 bases and 5 bases respectively, with 15 bases between them. CDR1 and CDR2 (germline): LGHDT, YNNKEL (reference sequence). CDR3 amino acids: CASSERGHATGELFF. The CDR3 region has the DNA TGTGCCAGCAGCGAGCGGGGACACGCAACCGGGGAGCTGTTTTTT. The entire variable domain, with the rest obtained from reference TRBV3-1 and TRBJ2-2, is as follows: DTAVSQTPKYLVTQMGNDKSIKCEQNLGHDTMYWYKQDSKKFLKIMFSYNNKELIINETVPNRFSPKSPDKAHLNLHINSLELGDSAVYFCASSERGHATGELFFGEGSRLTVL.

This clonotype was seen many times. The chain has TRBV11-2 and TRBJ2-1; no clear D. Trimming removed 1 base at V and 4 bases at J, with 14 bases between. CDR1 is SGHAT and CDR2 is FQNNGV in the germline V gene. The CDR3 contains 16 residues. CDR3 DNA: TGTGCCAGCAGCTTAGTTCACGGGTTAACATACAATGAGCAGTTCTTC. This codes for CASSLVHGLTYNEQFF.

This clonotype was counted many times. This rearrangement joins TRBV7-9 to TRBJ1-4, with D unclear. Germline CDR1 is SEHNR and CDR2 is FQNEAQ (reference sequence). V lost 4 bases, J lost 3 bases, and 6 bases lay in between. There are 13 residues in the CDR3. CDR3: CASSYVSNEKLFF. DNA of the CDR3: TGTGCCAGCAGCTACGTCTCTAATGAAAAACTGTTTTTT.

The V gene is TRBV20-1, the J gene TRBJ1-1; D not certain. Trimming stripped 3 bases from V and 5 bases from J, with 13 bases between. The CDR3 is 13 amino acids. Germline assignment: CDR1 DFQATT and CDR2 SNEGSKA (reference sequence). The CDR3 coding sequence is TGCAGTGCTAGGTGGCCAGTCTCTACTGAAGCTTTCTTT. It codes for CSARWPVSTEAFF.

There are many counts of this clonotype. This sequence joins TRBV27 and TRBJ1-3, with D hard to call. The CDR3 has 14 amino acids. With 4 bases removed from V and 2 bases from J, the gap between germline ends came to 9 bases. Germline V CDR1 and CDR2: MNHEY, SMNVEV (reference sequence). The CDR3 is CASSSLDAGNTIYF. Written as DNA, the CDR3 is TGTGCCAGCAGTTCCCTGGATGCTGGAAACACCATATATTTT.

This clonotype was picked up many times. The genes are TRBV11-2 and TRBJ2-5; 9 nucleotides agree with TRBD1. The CDR3 is 18 residues long. V trimming: 1 base; J trimming: 4 bases; junction bases outside the gene matches: 13. CDR1 and CDR2 from the germline V gene are SGHAT and FQNNGV. CDR3 DNA sequence: TGTGCCAGCAGCTTAGCTGTCCAATACCACAGGGGGCGAGAGACCCAGTACTTC. Protein product: CASSLAVQYHRGRETQYF.

In this sample, this clonotype turned up many times. V and J are TRBV6-2 or TRBV6-3 and TRBJ2-1; 14 nucleotides line up with TRBD2. Germline lookup yields CDR1 MNHEY and CDR2 SVGEGT. The V gene end was trimmed by 5 bases and the J gene end by 4 bases; junction bases not matched to a gene: 4. This CDR3 is 16 amino acids long. This CDR3 is CASSRGTSGRYNEQFF. The CDR3 coding sequence is TGTGCCAGCAGTCGGGGGACTAGCGGGAGATACAATGAGCAGTTCTTC.

The table lists this clonotype with many counts. This chain joins TRBV3-1 and TRBJ2-7; 8 bases line up with TRBD2. CDR1 LGHDT and CDR2 YNNKEL come from the germline V gene (reference sequence). Trimming took 6 bases from V and 3 from J; bases not matched to a gene: 4. The CDR3 is made up of 13 amino acids. In DNA form, the CDR3 reads TGTGCCAGCAGTAGCGGGAACTTCTACGAGCAGTACTTC. Protein sequence: CASSSGNFYEQYF.

This rearrangement joins TRBV7-2 to TRBJ1-6; a weak D match, TRBD1 (6 bases). V lost 5 bases and J 10 bases, leaving 18 bases between the germline ends. This CDR3 has 15 amino acids. Germline-derived CDR1 and CDR2 are SGHTA and FQGNSA. For the CDR3, the DNA is TGTGCCAGCAGCACCCGACAGGTTCGTGGATCACCCCTCCACTTT. Translating it yields CASSTRQVRGSPLHF.